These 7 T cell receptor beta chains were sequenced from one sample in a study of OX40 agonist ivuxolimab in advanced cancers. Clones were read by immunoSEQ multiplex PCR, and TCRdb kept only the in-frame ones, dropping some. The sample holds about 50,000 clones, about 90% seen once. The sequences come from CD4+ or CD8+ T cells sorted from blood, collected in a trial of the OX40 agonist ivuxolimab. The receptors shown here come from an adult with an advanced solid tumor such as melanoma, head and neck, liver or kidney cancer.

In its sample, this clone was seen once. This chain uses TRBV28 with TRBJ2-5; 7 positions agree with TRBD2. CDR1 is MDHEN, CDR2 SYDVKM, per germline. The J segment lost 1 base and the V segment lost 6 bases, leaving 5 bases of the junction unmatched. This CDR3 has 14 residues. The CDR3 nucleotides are TGTGCCAGCAGACCCAGCGGGGCCCAAGAGACCCAGTACTTC. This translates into CASRPSGAQETQYF.

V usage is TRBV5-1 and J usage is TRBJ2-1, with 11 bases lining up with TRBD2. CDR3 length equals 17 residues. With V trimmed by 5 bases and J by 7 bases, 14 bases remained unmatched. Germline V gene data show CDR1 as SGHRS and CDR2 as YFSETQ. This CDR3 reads CASRLTSGGYFSNEQFF. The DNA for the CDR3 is TGCGCCAGCAGACTCACTAGCGGGGGTTACTTTTCGAATGAGCAGTTCTTC.

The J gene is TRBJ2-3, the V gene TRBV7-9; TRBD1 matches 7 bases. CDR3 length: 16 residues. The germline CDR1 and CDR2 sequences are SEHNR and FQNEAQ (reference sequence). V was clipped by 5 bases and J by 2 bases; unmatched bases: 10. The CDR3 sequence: CASSHLGGGDTDTQYF. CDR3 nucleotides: TGTGCCAGCAGCCACCTAGGGGGCGGCGACACAGATACGCAGTATTTT.

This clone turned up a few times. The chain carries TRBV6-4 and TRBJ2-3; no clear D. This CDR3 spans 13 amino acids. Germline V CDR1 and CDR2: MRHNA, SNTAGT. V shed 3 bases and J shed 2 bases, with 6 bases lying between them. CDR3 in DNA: TGTGCCAGCAGTGAGCGGACCACAGATACGCAGTATTTT. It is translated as CASSERTTDTQYF.

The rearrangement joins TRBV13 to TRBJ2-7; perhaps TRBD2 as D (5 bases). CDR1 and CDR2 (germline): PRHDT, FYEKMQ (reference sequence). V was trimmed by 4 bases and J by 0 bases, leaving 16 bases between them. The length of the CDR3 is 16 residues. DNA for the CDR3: TGTGCCAGCAGCTCCTGGGCAATGGGGAGCTCCTACGAGCAGTACTTC. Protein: CASSSWAMGSSYEQYF.

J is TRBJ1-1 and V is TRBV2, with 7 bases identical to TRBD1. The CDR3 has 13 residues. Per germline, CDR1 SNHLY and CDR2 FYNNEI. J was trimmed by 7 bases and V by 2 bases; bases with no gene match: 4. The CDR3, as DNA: TGTGCCAGCAGTGAATCGGACAGGCGTGAAGCTTTCTTT. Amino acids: CASSESDRREAFF.

The CDR3 DNA sequence: TGTGCCAGCAGCCCTAGAGCCGCATCTAGAGATACGCAGTATTTT. Amino acid sequence: CASSPRAASRDTQYF. The V call is TRBV7-2, the J call TRBJ2-3, with D uncertain. The CDR3 has 15 amino acids. V was clipped by 5 bases and J by 5 bases, with 17 bases between them. Per the germline V gene, CDR1 is SGHTA and CDR2 is FQGNSA.